The 6 T cell receptor beta chains listed next were all sequenced from one sample in a study of T cells after yellow fever vaccination. TCRdb analysed the 5' RACE reads with MiXCR anew, one entry per CDR3 protein. Of nearly 300,000 distinct CDR3 sequences listed, roughly 8.7% are singletons. The sample was CD4+ T cells sorted from PBMCs, taken 5 days after the yellow fever booster vaccination. These receptors were taken from a man younger than 35 who received the YFV17D yellow fever vaccine.

J is TRBJ1-4 and V is TRBV12-3 or TRBV12-4, with D possibly TRBD1 on 6 matching bases. The germline V and J ends were trimmed by 5 bases and 11 bases, with 12 bases remaining between them. The CDR3 runs to 12 residues. CDR3 coding DNA: TGTGCCAGCAGTCAAGTCGGGGGCAAACTGTTTTTT. Its protein product is CASSQVGGKLFF.

This chain uses TRBV5-1 with TRBJ2-1; 7 bases agree with TRBD1. The J segment lost 13 bases and the V segment lost 6 bases, leaving 16 bases of the junction unmatched. This CDR3 has 14 residues. Germline values: CDR1 SGHRS, CDR2 YFSETQ. The CDR3, as DNA: TGCGCCAGCACCCTCGGGCAGGGGGTATTAGACCAGTTCTTC. Amino acid sequence: CASTLGQGVLDQFF. The full variable domain, with the rest looked up from reference TRBV5-1 and TRBJ2-1, is KAGVTQTPRYLIKTRGQQVTLSCSPISGHRSVSWYQQTPGQGLQFLFEYFSETQRNKGNFPGRFSGRQFSNSRSEMNVSTLELGDSALYLCASTLGQGVLDQFFGPGTRLTVL.

The V call is TRBV15, the J call TRBJ2-2; D remains ambiguous. The CDR3 runs to 16 residues. Trimming removed 0 bases at V and 1 base at J, with 9 bases between. Germline V gene data show CDR1 as LNHNV and CDR2 as YYDKDF (reference sequence). The CDR3 protein is CATSRDQPENTGELFF. For the CDR3, the DNA is TGTGCCACCAGCAGAGATCAGCCAGAGAACACCGGGGAGCTGTTTTTT.

The CDR3 loop reads CASSRGLAGGFSTDTQYF. The CDR3 DNA reads as TGTGCCAGCAGCCGAGGACTAGCGGGGGGCTTTAGCACAGATACGCAGTATTTT. This chain connects TRBV12-3 or TRBV12-4 to TRBJ2-3; TRBD2 agrees at 14 bases. V shed 6 bases and J 0 bases; nucleotides not matched to a gene: 8. The length of the CDR3 is 18 residues.

This clonotype occurred a few times. This sequence joins TRBV7-2 and TRBJ2-4; TRBD1 or TRBD2 may be the D gene (6 bases each). Per germline, CDR1 SGHTA and CDR2 FQGNSA. Trimming removed 4 bases from V and 9 bases from J, with 13 bases in between. The CDR3 runs 13 residues. CDR3 sequence reads: CASSSVRGGIQYF. The CDR3 bases are TGTGCCAGCAGCTCAGTCAGGGGAGGCATTCAGTACTTC. Based on the CDR3 plus reference TRBV7-2 and TRBJ2-4, the full variable domain is GAGVSQSPSNKVTEKGKDVELRCDPISGHTALYWYRQSLGQGLEFLIYFQGNSAPDKSGLPSDRFSAERTGGSVSTLTIQRTQQEDSAVYLCASSSVRGGIQYFGAGTRLSVL.

This clonotype was observed a handful of times. This chain links TRBV20-1 with TRBJ2-1; D gene uncertain. This CDR3 is built from 12 residues. Trimming left V 5 bases short and J 10 bases short, with 15 bases between. The V gene's germline CDR1 is DFQATT and CDR2 SNEGSKA (reference sequence). Here the CDR3 reads CSASDSGWEQFF. In nucleotides, the CDR3 is TGCAGTGCTTCTGACTCCGGCTGGGAGCAGTTCTTC.